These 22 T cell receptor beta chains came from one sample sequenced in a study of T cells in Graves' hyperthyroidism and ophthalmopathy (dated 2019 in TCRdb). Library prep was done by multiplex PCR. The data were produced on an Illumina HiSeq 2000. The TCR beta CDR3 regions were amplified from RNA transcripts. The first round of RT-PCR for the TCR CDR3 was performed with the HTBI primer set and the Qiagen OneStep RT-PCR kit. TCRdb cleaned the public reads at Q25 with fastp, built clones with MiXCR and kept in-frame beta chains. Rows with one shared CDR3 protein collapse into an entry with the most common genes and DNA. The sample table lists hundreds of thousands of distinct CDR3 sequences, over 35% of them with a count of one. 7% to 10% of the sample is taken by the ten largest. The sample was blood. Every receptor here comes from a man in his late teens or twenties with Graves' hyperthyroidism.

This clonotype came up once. The CDR3 region is CASSYPQGAGETQYF. The CDR3 region has the DNA TGTGCCAGCAGTTACCCACAGGGGGCAGGAGAGACCCAGTACTTC. This chain uses TRBV6-5 with TRBJ2-5; TRBD1 aligns across 9 bases. The CDR3 length is 15 residues. Unmatched junction bases numbered 5, after V lost 2 bases and J lost 4 bases. Germline CDR1 is MNHEY and CDR2 is SVGAGI.

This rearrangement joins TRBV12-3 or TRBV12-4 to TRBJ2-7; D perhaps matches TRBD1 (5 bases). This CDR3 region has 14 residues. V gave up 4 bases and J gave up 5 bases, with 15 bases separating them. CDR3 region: CASSSPLGAHEQYF. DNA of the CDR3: TGTGCCAGCAGTTCTCCTCTAGGGGCGCACGAGCAGTACTTC.

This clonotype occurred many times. CDR3 DNA sequence: TGCGCCAGCAGCTCGGGACAGGGTTACTACGAGCAGTACTTC. This encodes CASSSGQGYYEQYF. The V and J genes are TRBV5-1 and TRBJ2-7; 9 bases fit TRBD1. Unmatched junction bases numbered 4, after V lost 3 bases and J lost 3 bases. The germline V gene has CDR1 SGHRS and CDR2 YFSETQ. The CDR3 runs to 14 residues.

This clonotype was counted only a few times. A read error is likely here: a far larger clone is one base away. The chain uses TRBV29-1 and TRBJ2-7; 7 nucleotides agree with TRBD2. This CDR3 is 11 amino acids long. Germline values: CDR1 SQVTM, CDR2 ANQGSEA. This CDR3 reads CSVERDYEQCF. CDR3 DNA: TGCAGCGTTGAAAGGGACTACGAGCAGTGCTTC.

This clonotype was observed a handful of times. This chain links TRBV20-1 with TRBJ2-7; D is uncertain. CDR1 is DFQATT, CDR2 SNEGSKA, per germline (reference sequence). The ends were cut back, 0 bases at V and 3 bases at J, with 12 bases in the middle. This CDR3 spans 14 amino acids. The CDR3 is CSARDRTRRYEQYF. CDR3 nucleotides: TGCAGTGCTAGAGATCGCACTCGACGCTACGAGCAGTACTTC.

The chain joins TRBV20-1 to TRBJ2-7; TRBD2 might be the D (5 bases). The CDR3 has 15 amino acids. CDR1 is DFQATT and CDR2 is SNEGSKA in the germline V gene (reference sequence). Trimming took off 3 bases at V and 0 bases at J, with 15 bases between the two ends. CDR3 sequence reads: CSASGNLQSSYEQYF. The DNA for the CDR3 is TGCAGTGCTAGCGGGAACTTACAATCCTCCTACGAGCAGTACTTC.

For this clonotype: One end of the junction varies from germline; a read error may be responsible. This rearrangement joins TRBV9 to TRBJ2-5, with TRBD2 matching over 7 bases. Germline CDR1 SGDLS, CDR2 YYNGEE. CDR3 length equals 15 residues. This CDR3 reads CASSVGASGQESQYF. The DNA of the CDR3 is TGTGCCAGCAGCGTAGGGGCTAGCGGCCAAGAGTCCCAGTACTTC.

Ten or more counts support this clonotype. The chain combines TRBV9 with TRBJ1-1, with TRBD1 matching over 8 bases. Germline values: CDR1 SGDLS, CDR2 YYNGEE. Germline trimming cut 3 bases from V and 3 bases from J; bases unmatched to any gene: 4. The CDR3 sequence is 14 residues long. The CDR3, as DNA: TGTGCCAGCAGCGCGATACAGGGGGACACTGAAGCTTTCTTT. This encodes CASSAIQGDTEAFF. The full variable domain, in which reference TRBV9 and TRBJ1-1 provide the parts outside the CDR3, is DSGVTQTPKHLITATGQRVTLRCSPRSGDLSVYWYQQSLDQGLQFLIQYYNGEERAKGNILERFSAQQFPDLHSELNLSSLELGDSALYFCASSAIQGDTEAFFGQGTRLTVV.

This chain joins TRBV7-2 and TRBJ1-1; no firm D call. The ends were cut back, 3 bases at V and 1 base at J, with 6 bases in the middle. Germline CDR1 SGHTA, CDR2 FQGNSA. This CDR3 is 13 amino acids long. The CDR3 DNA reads TGTGCCAGCAGCTTTCAAAGGAACACTGAAGCTTTCTTT. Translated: CASSFQRNTEAFF.

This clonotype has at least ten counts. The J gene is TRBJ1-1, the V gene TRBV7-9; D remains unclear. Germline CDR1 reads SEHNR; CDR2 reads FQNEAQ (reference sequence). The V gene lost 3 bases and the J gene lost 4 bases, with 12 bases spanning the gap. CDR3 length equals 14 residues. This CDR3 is CASSLFDAVTEAFF. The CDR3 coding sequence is TGTGCCAGCAGCTTGTTCGATGCGGTCACTGAAGCTTTCTTT.

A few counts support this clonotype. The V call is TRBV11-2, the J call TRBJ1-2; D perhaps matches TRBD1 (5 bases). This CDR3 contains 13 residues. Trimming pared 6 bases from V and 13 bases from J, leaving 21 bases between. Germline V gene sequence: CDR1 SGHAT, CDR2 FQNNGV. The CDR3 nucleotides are TGTGCCAGCAGTTACCCCGGGGGGGACGGCGGCACCTTC. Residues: CASSYPGGDGGTF.

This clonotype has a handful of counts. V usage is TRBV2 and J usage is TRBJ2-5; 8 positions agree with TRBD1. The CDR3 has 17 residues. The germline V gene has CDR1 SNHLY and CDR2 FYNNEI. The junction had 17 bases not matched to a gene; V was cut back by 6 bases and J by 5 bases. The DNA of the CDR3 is TGTGCCAGCAGCTACGTCGGAGTTCGACAGGGGAGTGAGACCCAGTACTTC. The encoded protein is CASSYVGVRQGSETQYF.

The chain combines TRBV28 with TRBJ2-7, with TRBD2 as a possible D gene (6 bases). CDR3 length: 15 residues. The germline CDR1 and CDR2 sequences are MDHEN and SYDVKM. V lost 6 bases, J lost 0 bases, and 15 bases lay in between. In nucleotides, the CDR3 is TGTGCCAGCAGCCTTCTAGCGTTGAGCTCCTACGAGCAGTACTTC. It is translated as CASSLLALSSYEQYF.

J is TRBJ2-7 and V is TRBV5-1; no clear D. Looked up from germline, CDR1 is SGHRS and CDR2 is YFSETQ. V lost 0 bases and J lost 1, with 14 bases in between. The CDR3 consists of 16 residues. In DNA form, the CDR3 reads TGCGCCAGCAGCTTGGGGGTGCCTGGTAGGTCCTACGAGCAGTACTTC. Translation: CASSLGVPGRSYEQYF.

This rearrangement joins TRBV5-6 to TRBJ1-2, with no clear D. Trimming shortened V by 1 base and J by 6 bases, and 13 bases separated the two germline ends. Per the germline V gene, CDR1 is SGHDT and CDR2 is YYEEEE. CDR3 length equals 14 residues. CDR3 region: CASSLYGLRDGYTF. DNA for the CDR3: TGTGCCAGCAGCTTGTACGGCCTAAGAGATGGCTACACCTTC.

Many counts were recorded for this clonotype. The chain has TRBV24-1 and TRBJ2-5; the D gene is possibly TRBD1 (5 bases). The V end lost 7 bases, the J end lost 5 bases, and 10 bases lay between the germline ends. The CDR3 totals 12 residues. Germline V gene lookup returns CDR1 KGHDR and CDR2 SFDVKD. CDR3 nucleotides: TGTGCCACCAGCCAGGGTTCCGAGACCCAGTACTTC. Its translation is CATSQGSETQYF.

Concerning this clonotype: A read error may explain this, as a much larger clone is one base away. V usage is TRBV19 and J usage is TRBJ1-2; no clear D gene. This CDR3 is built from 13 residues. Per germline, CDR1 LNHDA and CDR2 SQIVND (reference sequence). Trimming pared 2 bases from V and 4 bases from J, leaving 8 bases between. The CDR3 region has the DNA TGTGCCAGTAGTATAAATCAAGTCTATGGCTACACCTTC. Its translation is CASSINQVYGYTF. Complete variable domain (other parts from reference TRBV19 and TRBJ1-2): DGGITQSPKYLFRKEGQNVTLSCEQNLNHDAMYWYRQDPGQGLRLIYYSQIVNDFQKGDIAEGYSVSREKKESFPLTVTSAQKNPTAFYLCASSINQVYGYTFGSGTRLTVV.

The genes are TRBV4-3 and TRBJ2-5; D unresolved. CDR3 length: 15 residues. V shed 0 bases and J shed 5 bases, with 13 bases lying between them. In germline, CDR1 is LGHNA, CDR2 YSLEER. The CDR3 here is CASSQDFTVGETQYF. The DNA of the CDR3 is TGCGCCAGCAGCCAAGATTTCACCGTCGGGGAGACCCAGTACTTC.

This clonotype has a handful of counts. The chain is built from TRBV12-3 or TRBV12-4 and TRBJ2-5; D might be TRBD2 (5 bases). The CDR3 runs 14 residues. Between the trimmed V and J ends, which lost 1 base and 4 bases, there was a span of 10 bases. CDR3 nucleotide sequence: TGTGCCAGCAGTTTAGGTGCTCGGGGAGAGACCCAGTACTTC. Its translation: CASSLGARGETQYF.

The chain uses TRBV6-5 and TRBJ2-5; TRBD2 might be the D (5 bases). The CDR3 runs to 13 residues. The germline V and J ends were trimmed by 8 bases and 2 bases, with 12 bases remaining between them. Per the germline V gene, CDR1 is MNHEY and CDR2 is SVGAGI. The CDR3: CASQAGLQETQYF. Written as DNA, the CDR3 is TGTGCCAGCCAGGCGGGCCTACAAGAGACCCAGTACTTC.

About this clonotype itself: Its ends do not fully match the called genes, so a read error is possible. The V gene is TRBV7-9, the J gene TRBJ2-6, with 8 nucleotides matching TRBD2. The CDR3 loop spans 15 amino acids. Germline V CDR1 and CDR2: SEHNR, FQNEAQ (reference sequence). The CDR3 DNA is TGTACCAGCACCGAACTAGCGGCTGGGGCCAACGTCCTGACTTTC. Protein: CTSTELAAGANVLTF.

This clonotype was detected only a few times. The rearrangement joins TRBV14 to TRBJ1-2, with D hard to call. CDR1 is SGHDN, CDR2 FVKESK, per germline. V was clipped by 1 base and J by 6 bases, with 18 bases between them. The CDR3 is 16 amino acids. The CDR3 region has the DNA TGTGCCAGCAGCCAAGTTGTGAGAAATACTCGGGATGGCTACACCTTC. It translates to CASSQVVRNTRDGYTF.